One sample yielded the 12 T cell receptor beta chains listed below, sequenced in a study of blood T cell repertoires in COVID-19. Method: immunoSEQ multiplex PCR; TCRdb's copy keeps in-frame clones and lacks some. Of some 28,000 clones detected, about 90% appear once; the ten largest clones hold 9% to 9.5%. The sample was peripheral blood. The receptors shown here come from a human donor in a cohort sampled during active COVID-19.

This clone was seen only once. This chain connects TRBV19 to TRBJ2-3; TRBD2 matches 9 bases. Germline V lookup: CDR1 LNHDA, CDR2 SQIVND (reference sequence). This CDR3 has 15 residues. After removal of 3 bases from V and 7 bases from J, the junction contained 8 bases not matched to a gene. The CDR3 sequence: CASSMGRGGSNTQYF. CDR3 DNA: TGTGCCAGTAGTATGGGGCGGGGGGGCTCAAATACGCAGTATTTT.

J is TRBJ2-7 and V is TRBV2; no clear D. The germline V gene has CDR1 SNHLY and CDR2 FYNNEI. The V and J ends lost 8 bases and 7 bases respectively, with 18 bases between them. The CDR3 contains 13 residues. Here the CDR3 DNA reads TGTGCCAGCCCCCCCGTTGAGGCCTCGGAGCAGTACTTC. Translation: CASPPVEASEQYF.

The gene calls are TRBV2 and TRBJ2-6; D is uncertain. Germline V CDR1 and CDR2: SNHLY, FYNNEI. Trimming took off 7 bases at V and 2 bases at J, with 6 bases between the two ends. The CDR3 length is 13 residues. The CDR3 bases are TGTGCCAGCATAGTGGCTGGGGCCAACGTCCTGACTTTC. This translates into CASIVAGANVLTF.

The rearrangement uses TRBV7-9 and TRBJ2-6, with D tentatively TRBD2 (5 bases). V was pared by 5 bases and J by 1 base, with 9 bases between. The CDR3 has 15 residues. The germline gives CDR1 SEHNR, CDR2 FQNEAQ (reference sequence). The CDR3 spells CASSRDGSGANVLTF. The CDR3, as DNA: TGTGCCAGCAGCCGGGATGGGTCTGGGGCCAACGTCCTGACTTTC.

The V gene is TRBV7-9, the J gene TRBJ2-1; 9 nucleotides agree with TRBD1. This CDR3 spans 16 amino acids. Germline loops: CDR1 SEHNR, CDR2 FQNEAQ (reference sequence). With 1 base clipped from V and 6 bases from J, the junction kept 7 bases outside the gene matches. CDR3 residues: CASSLVGDRASNEQFF. DNA for the CDR3: TGTGCCAGCAGCTTAGTCGGGGACAGGGCTTCCAATGAGCAGTTCTTC.

The V and J genes are TRBV15 and TRBJ2-7; 11 nucleotides match TRBD2. The CDR3 covers 14 residues. The germline gives CDR1 LNHNV, CDR2 YYDKDF (reference sequence). Trimming at V came to 6 bases and at J to 1 base, leaving 2 bases not matched to a gene. The CDR3 DNA is TGTGCCACCAGGCGGACTAGCGGGTCCTACGAGCAGTACTTC. This translates into CATRRTSGSYEQYF. The full variable domain, its missing parts supplied by reference TRBV15 and TRBJ2-7, is DAMVIQNPRYQVTQFGKPVTLSCSQTLNHNVMYWYQQKSSQAPKLLFHYYDKDFNNEADTPDNFQSRRPNTSFCFLDIRSPGLGDTAMYLCATRRTSGSYEQYFGPGTRLTVT.

CDR3 sequence: CASSDNALQGNSYEQYF. The CDR3 nucleotides are TGTGCCAGCAGTGACAACGCATTACAGGGAAACTCCTACGAGCAGTACTTC. J is TRBJ2-7 and V is TRBV6-4; D may be TRBD1 (6 bases). V dropped 2 bases and J dropped 0 bases, with 17 bases sitting between them. The germline V gene has CDR1 MRHNA and CDR2 SNTAGT. The CDR3 runs 17 residues.

The rearrangement joins TRBV30 to TRBJ2-3; TRBD2 matches at 7 bases. Looked up from germline, CDR1 is GTSNPN and CDR2 is SVGIG (reference sequence). This CDR3 has 15 amino acids. Trimming took 6 bases from V and 6 from J; bases not matched to a gene: 15. The CDR3 region has the DNA TGTGCCTGCACACTTGGGGGGAGCGGGAAGGATACGCAGTATTTT. Encoded protein: CACTLGGSGKDTQYF.

CDR3 DNA sequence: TGCAGCGTTGAAGCGGGAGATGAGCAGTTCTTC. Translation gives CSVEAGDEQFF. The chain uses TRBV29-1 and TRBJ2-1; possibly TRBD2 for D (6 bases). Germline lookup yields CDR1 SQVTM and CDR2 ANQGSEA. Trimming removed 1 base at V and 8 bases at J, with 6 bases between. This CDR3 is 11 amino acids long.

The gene calls are TRBV5-5 and TRBJ1-5; TRBD1 is a possible D gene (5 bases). In germline, CDR1 is SGHKS, CDR2 YYEKEE (reference sequence). The CDR3 is 19 amino acids. Trimming stripped 4 bases from V and 6 bases from J, with 29 bases between. CDR3 residues: CASSLSGEGKGRDLQPQHF. The CDR3 bases are TGTGCCAGCAGCCTTAGTGGGGAGGGGAAGGGACGTGATCTTCAGCCCCAGCATTTT.

This clone was seen once. The chain carries TRBV10-2 and TRBJ2-7; 12 nucleotides line up with TRBD2. Trimming took 4 bases from V and 5 from J; bases not matched to a gene: 18. Germline V gene sequence: CDR1 WSHSY, CDR2 SAAADI. The CDR3 has 19 residues. CDR3 residues: CASSGESHRLAGVWDEQYF. CDR3 nucleotide sequence: TGCGCCAGCAGTGGGGAATCACATCGACTAGCGGGAGTGTGGGACGAGCAGTACTTC.

This clone was seen once. The rearrangement joins TRBV7-8 to TRBJ1-4, with TRBD1 identical over 7 bases. The CDR3 loop spans 15 amino acids. V lost 5 bases to trimming and J lost 3 bases; unmatched junction nucleotides: 6. CDR1 is SGHVS and CDR2 is FQNEAQ in the germline V gene. In DNA, the CDR3 is TGTGCCAGCAGCATTGGGACAGCCTCTAATGAAAAACTGTTTTTT. It translates to CASSIGTASNEKLFF.